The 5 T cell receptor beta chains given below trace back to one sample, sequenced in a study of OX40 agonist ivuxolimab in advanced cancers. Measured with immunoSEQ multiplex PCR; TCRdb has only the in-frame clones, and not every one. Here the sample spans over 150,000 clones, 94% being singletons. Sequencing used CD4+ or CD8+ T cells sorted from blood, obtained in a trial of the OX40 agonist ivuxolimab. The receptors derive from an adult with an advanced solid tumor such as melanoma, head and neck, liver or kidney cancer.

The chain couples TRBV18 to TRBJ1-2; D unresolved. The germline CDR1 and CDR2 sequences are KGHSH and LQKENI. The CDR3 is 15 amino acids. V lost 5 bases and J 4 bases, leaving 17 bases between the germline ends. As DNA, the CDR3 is TGTGCCAGCTCATTCGGGATGCAGTGGGGCTATGGCTACACCTTC. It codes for CASSFGMQWGYGYTF.

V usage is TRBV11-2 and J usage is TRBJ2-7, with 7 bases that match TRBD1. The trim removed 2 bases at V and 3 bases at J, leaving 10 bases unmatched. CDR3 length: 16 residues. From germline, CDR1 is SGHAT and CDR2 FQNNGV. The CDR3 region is CASSLNPPRGSYEQYF. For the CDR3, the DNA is TGTGCCAGCAGCTTAAACCCACCCAGGGGGAGCTACGAGCAGTACTTC.

The CDR3 DNA reads TGTGCCAGCAGCTTATCCCCCTCAGACAATGAGCAGTTCTTC. Translated, it gives CASSLSPSDNEQFF. The chain is built from TRBV7-3 and TRBJ2-1; D remains unclear. The CDR3 contains 14 residues. Looked up from germline, CDR1 is SGHTA and CDR2 is FQGTGA. Trimming took 2 bases from V and 5 from J, leaving 10 bases between them.

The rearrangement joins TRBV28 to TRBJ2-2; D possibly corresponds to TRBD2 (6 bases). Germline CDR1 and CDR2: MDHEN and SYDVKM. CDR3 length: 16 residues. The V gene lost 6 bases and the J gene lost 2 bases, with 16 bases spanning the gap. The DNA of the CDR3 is TGTGCCAGCAGCTCTTCCGGACTACTAAACACCGGGGAGCTGTTTTTT. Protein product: CASSSSGLLNTGELFF.

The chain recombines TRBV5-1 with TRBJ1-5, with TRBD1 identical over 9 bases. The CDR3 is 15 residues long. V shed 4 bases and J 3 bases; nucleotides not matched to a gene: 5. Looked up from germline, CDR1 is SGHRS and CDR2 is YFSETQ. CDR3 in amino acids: CASSPGTGFNQPQHF. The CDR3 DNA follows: TGCGCCAGCAGCCCCGGGACAGGGTTCAATCAGCCCCAGCATTTT. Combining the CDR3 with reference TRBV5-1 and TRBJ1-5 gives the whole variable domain KAGVTQTPRYLIKTRGQQVTLSCSPISGHRSVSWYQQTPGQGLQFLFEYFSETQRNKGNFPGRFSGRQFSNSRSEMNVSTLELGDSALYLCASSPGTGFNQPQHFGDGTRLSIL.